What follows is one TCR beta chain and its context. Its antigen is as yet unknown. These data come from a study of T cell clonotyping in hematopoietic cell transplantation. Turning to the study itself: Recipients' pretransplant samples followed cytoreduction. Study findings and constraints: Pathologically expanded recipient clonotypes increased progressively from day 30 to day 180 as diversity fell. Few recipient clonotypes overlapped donors; over 97% were de novo at given depth.

Time point reported: recipient sample about 28 days before transplant, after cytoreduction. Recipients were bled about 28 days pretransplant and at posttransplant days 30, 100, 180. CDR1 is MNHEY, CDR2 SVGAGI, per germline. The V end lost 0 bases, the J end lost 10 bases, and 13 bases lay between the germline ends. This CDR3 spans 14 amino acids. Repertoires were generated with immunoSEQ multiplex PCR, while TCRdb's copy carries only in-frame clones and drops some. Of over 45,000 clones in the sample, approximately 90% were seen once. The V and J genes are TRBV6-5 and TRBJ2-1; D possibly corresponds to TRBD1 (5 bases). The sequences come from peripheral blood mononuclear cells, collected before stem cell transplant. The clonotype was recovered from a man between 60 and 75 years old with biphenotypic leukemia. Some clones in this sample may be carry-over from other donors' samples. The CDR3 coding sequence is TGTGCCAGCAGTTACTCATCATCAGGACACGAGCAGTTCTTC. Its protein is CASSYSSSGHEQFF.